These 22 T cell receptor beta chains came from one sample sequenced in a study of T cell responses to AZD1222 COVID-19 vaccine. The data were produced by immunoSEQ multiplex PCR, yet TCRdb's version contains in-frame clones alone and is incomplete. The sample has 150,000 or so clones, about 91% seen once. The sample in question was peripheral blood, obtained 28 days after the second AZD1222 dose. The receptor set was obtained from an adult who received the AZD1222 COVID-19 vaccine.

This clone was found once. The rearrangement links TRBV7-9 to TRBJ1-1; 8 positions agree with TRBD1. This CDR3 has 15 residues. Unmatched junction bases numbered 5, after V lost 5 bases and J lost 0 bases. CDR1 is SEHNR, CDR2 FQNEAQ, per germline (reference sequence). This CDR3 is CASSARQGMNTEAFF. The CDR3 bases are TGTGCCAGCAGCGCCCGACAGGGGATGAACACTGAAGCTTTCTTT.

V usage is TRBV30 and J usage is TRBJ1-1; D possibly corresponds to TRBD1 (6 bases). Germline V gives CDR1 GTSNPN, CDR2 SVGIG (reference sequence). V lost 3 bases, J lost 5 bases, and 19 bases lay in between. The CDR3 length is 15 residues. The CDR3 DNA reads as TGTGCCTGGAGCGACACCAACAGGGAGGGAACTGAAGCTTTCTTT. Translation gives CAWSDTNREGTEAFF.

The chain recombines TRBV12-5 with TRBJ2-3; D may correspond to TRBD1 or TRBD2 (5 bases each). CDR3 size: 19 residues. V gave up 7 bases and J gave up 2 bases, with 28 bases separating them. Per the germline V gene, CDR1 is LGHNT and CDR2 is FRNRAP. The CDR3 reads CASADALKMGTKPTDTQYF. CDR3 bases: TGTGCTAGTGCCGACGCCCTCAAGATGGGGACCAAACCCACAGATACGCAGTATTTT.

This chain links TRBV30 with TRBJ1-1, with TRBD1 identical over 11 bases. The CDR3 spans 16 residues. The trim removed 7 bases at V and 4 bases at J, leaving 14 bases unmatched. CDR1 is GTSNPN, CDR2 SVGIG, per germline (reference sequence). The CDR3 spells CASHRTGGVGVTEAFF. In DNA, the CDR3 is TGTGCCTCCCATAGGACAGGGGGCGTCGGGGTCACTGAAGCTTTCTTT.

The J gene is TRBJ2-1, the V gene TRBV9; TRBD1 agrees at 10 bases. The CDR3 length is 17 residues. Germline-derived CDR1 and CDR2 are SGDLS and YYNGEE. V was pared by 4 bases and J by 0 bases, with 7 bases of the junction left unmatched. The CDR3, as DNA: TGTGCCAGCAGCCCTGGACAGGGGGTGAGCTCCTACAATGAGCAGTTCTTC. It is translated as CASSPGQGVSSYNEQFF.

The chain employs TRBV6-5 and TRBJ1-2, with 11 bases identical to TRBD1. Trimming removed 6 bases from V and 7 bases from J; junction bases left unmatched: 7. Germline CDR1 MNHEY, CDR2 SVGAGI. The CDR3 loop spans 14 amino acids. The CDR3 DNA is TGTGCCAGCAGCCCGGACAGGGGGCCTGGTGGCTACACCTTC. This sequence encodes CASSPDRGPGGYTF.

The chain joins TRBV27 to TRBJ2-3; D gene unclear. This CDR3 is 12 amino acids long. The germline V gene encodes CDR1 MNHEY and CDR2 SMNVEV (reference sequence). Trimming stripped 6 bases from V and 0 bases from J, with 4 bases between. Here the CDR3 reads CASRSSTDTQYF. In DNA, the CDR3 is TGTGCCAGCAGATCTAGCACAGATACGCAGTATTTT.

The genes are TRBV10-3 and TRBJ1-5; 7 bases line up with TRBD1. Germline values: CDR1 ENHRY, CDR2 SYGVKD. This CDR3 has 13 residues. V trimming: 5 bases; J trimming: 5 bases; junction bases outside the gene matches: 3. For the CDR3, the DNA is TGTGCCATCAGTAGACAGGGTGATCAGCCCCAGCATTTT. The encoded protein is CAISRQGDQPQHF.

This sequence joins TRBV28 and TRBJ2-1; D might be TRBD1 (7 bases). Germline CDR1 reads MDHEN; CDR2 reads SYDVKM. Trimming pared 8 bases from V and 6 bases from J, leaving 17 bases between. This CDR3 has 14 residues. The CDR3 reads CASQEGAPINEQFF. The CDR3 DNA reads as TGTGCCAGCCAGGAGGGGGCTCCCATCAATGAGCAGTTCTTC.

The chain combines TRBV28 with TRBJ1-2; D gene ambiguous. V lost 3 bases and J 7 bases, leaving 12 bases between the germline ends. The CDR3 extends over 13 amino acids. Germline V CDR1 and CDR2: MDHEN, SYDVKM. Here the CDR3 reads CASSLTEVFGYTF. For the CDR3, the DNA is TGTGCCAGCAGTTTGACGGAGGTTTTTGGCTACACCTTC.

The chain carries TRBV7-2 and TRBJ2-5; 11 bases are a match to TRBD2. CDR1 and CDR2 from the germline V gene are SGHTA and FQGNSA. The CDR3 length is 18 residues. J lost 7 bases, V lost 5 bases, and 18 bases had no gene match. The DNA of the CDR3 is TGTGCCAGCAGCCCAGCCCCTAGCGGGAGGTTCCCATGGTTGACCCAGTACTTC. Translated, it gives CASSPAPSGRFPWLTQYF.

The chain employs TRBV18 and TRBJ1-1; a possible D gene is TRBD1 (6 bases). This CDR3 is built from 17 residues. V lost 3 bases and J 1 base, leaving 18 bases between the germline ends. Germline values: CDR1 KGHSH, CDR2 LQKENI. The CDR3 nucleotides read TGTGCCAGCTCACCTTCCGGGGGGCGCCAGTCGAACACTGAAGCTTTCTTT. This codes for CASSPSGGRQSNTEAFF.

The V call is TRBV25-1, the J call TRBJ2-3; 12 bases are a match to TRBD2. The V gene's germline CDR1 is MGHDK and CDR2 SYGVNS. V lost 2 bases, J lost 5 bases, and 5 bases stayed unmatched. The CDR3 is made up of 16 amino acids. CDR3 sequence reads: CASSEGLGLAGDTQYF. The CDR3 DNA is TGTGCCAGCAGTGAAGGGCTGGGACTAGCGGGAGATACGCAGTATTTT. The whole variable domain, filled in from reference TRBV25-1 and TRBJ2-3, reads EADIYQTPRYLVIGTGKKITLECSQTMGHDKMYWYQQDPGMELHLIHYSYGVNSTEKGDLSSESTVSRIRTEHFPLTLESARPSHTSQYLCASSEGLGLAGDTQYFGPGTRLTVL.

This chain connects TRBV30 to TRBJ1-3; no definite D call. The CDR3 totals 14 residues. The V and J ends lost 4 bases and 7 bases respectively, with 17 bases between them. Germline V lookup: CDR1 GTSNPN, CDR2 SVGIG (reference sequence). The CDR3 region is CAWTPEARVNTIYF. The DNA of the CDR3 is TGTGCCTGGACCCCAGAGGCTAGGGTGAACACCATATATTTT.

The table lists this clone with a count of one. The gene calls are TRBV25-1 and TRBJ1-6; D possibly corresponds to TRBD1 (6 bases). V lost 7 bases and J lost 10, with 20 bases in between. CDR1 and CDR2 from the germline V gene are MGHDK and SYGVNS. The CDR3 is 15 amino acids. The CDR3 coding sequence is TGTGCCAGCACCCCAGCCGGGACACTCGCCTCACCCCTCCACTTT. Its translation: CASTPAGTLASPLHF.

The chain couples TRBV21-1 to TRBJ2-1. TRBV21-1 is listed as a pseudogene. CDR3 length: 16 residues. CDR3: CASSKPDGVVYNEQFF. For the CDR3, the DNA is TGTGCCAGCAGCAAACCCGACGGCGTCGTCTACAATGAGCAGTTCTTC.

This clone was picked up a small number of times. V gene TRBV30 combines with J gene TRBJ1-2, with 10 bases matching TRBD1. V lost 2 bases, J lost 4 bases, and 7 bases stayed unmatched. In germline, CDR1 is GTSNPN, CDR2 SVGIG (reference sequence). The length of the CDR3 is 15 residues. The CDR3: CAWSSRDRGPYGYTF. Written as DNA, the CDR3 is TGTGCCTGGAGTTCCCGGGACAGGGGTCCCTATGGCTACACCTTC.

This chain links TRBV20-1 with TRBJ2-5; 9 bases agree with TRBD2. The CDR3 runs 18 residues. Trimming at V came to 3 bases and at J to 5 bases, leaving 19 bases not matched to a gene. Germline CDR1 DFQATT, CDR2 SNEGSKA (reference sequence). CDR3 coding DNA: TGCAGTGCTAGTTTATTCGGCTATAGCGGGAGAGGGCAGGAGACCCAGTACTTC. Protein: CSASLFGYSGRGQETQYF.

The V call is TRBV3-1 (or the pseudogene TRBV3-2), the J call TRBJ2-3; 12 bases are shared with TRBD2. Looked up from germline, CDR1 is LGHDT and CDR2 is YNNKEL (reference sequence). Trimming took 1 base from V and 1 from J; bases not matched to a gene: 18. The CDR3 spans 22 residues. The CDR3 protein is CASSQVRATSGRIRWGTDTQYF. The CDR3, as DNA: TGTGCCAGCAGCCAAGTCCGGGCGACTAGCGGGAGAATTAGGTGGGGCACAGATACGCAGTATTTT.

This chain's CDR3 is CASSPPDRAPGYTF. The CDR3, as DNA: TGTGCCAGCAGCCCGCCGGACAGGGCCCCCGGCTACACCTTC. The V gene is TRBV4-2, the J gene TRBJ1-2; the match to TRBD1 covers 8 bases. CDR3 length equals 14 residues. Germline CDR1 reads LGHNA; CDR2 reads YNFKEQ. V lost 4 bases, J lost 8 bases, and 9 bases stayed unmatched.

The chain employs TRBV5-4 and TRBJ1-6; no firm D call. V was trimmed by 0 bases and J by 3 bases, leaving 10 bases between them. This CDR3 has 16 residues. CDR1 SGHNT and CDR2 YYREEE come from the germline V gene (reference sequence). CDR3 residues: CASSLGPEIYNSPLHF. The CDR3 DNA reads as TGTGCCAGCAGCTTGGGCCCAGAGATCTATAATTCACCCCTCCACTTT.

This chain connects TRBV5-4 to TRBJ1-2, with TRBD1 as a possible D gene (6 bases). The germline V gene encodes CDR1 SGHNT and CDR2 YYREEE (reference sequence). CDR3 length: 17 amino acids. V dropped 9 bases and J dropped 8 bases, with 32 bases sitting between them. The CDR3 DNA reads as TGTGCCACCCAAGGGGGGGGCATCGTCTGGAGTCTGGAAGGCTACACCTTC. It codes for CATQGGGIVWSLEGYTF.